This T cell receptor (beta chain) derives from a study of blood T cell repertoires in COVID-19 (dated by TCRdb to 2020 to 2021). Broadly, across the study: The collaborator samples originated in the United States, Italy and Spain and spanned the acute and convalescent phases of COVID-19. The material from the prospective study consisted of cDNA or gDNA derived from T cells, B-cell-depleted T cells, or PBMCs. Deeply sampled blood TCRbeta repertoires from subjects exposed to, actively infected with, or recovered from COVID-19 were included in the dataset. A freely available public database, intended as a resource for researchers studying the immune response to SARS-CoV-2, is where the repertoires were released. The samples were drawn from two sources: the first 160 participants of the ongoing ImmuneRACE study, and fewer than 1,500 subjects contributed by 6 global collaborators. Sample metadata almost always included a de-identified subject ID, COVID-19 status, age in years and sex. Where HLA class I and class II types were available, the types were taken from metadata supplied by the sample provider, not from assay-based typing.

In this sample, this clone turned up once. This clone's antigen is unknown. Base qualities were left out, and no much larger clone turns up one base away. At one collaborating source in Seattle, patients were enrolled during active infection and were followed longitudinally through the course of disease. Each collaborating institution followed its own protocols to collect whole blood in K2EDTA tubes. For TCRbeta analysis, collaborator samples were shipped as frozen whole blood, as isolated PBMCs, or as DNA extracted from either sample type. The CDR3 runs 14 amino acids, cysteine and valine included. CDR3 DNA only is kept here, 42 bases in frame from base 1. The germline V gene specifies SGHRS as CDR1 and YFSETQ as CDR2. V is clipped by 3 bases and J by 7 bases, and the sequence between their germline boundaries is 17 bases long. Study-wide conclusions, independent of this receptor: The amount of clinical and demographic metadata varied by source and participant and was provided uncurated.

The immunoSEQ Assay, a bias-controlled multiplex PCR, was used to amplify TCRbeta CDR3 regions from genomic DNA. The authors' analysis ran thus. Nucleated cell counts per sample were estimated from amplification of reference gene primers within the assay. Sequence reads were collapsed and filtered to measure the absolute abundance of every unique TCRbeta CDR3 rearrangement. For each sample, productive Simpson clonality was calculated as the square root of Simpson's diversity index across productive rearrangements. TCRdb holds this immuneACCESS table with in-frame rearrangements only. Some clones are missing; in checked studies, unresolved V genes explain under half, and the rest has no known cause. V, J and clone size are those of that table, while D and trimming were read from the DNA. In all, the sample holds about 370,000 clones, and around 92% of those were seen once. Approximately 3% of the sample rests with the top ten.

This TCR was sampled from a woman aged 25 to 45 with COVID-19, enrolled during active disease. The rearrangement combines TRBV5-1 with TRBJ2-7; tentative D gene TRBD1, with 6 bases matching. Sequencing was carried out using peripheral blood. CDR3 reads: CASSSLAGAREQYV. The nucleotide sequence is given as TGCGCCAGCAGCTCCCTGGCAGGGGCGAGGGAGCAGTACGTC.